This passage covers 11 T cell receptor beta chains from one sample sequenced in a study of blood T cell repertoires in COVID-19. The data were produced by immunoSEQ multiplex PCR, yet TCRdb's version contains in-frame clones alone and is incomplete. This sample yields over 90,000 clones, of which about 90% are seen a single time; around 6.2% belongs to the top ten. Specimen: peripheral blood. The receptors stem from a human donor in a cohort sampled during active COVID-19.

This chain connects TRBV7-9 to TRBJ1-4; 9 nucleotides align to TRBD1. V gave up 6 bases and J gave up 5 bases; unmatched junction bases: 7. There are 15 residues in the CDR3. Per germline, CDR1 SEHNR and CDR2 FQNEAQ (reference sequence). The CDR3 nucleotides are TGTGCCAGCAGTGACGGACAGGGGTCAAATGAAAAACTGTTTTTT. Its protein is CASSDGQGSNEKLFF.

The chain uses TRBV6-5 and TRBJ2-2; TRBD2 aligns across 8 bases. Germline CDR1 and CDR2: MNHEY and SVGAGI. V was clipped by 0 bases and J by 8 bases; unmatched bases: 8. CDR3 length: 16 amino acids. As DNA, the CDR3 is TGTGCCAGCAGTTACTCGGGACTAGACAATAAAGGGGAGCTGTTTTTT. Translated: CASSYSGLDNKGELFF.

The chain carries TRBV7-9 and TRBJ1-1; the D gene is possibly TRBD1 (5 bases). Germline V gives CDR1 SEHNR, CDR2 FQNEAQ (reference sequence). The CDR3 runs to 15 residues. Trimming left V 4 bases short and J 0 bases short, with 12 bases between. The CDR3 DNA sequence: TGTGCCAGCAGCTGCCCAGGACATTTGAACACTGAAGCTTTCTTT. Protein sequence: CASSCPGHLNTEAFF.

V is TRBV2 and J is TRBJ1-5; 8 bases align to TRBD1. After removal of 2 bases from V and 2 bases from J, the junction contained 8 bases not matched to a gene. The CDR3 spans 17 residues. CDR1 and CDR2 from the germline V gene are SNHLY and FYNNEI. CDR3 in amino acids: CASSEPRTDRGNQPQHF. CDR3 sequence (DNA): TGTGCCAGCAGTGAACCCCGAACGGACAGGGGCAATCAGCCCCAGCATTTT.

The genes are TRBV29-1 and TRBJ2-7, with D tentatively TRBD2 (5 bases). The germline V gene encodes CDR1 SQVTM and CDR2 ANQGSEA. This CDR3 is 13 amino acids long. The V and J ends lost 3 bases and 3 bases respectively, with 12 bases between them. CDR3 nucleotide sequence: TGCAGCGTTGACCCCAGCGGAGGCTACGAGCAGTACTTC. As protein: CSVDPSGGYEQYF.

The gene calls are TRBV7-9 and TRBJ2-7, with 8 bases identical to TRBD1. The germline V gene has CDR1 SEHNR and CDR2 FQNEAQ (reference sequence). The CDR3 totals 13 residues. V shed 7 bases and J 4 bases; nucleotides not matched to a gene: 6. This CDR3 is CASTLTGAYEQYF. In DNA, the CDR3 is TGTGCCAGCACCCTGACAGGGGCATACGAGCAGTACTTC. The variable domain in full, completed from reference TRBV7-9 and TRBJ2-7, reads DTGVSQNPRHKITKRGQNVTFRCDPISEHNRLYWYRQTLGQGPEFLTYFQNEAQLEKSRLLSDRFSAERPKGSFSTLEIQRTEQGDSAMYLCASTLTGAYEQYFGPGTRLTVT.

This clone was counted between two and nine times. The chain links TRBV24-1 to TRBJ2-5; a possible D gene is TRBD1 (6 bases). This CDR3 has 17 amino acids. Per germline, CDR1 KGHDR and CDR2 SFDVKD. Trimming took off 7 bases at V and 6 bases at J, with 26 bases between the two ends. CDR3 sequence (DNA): TGTGCCACCAGCGACAGCTCTCACTATCCAGGGGCGAAGACCCAGTACTTC. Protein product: CATSDSSHYPGAKTQYF.

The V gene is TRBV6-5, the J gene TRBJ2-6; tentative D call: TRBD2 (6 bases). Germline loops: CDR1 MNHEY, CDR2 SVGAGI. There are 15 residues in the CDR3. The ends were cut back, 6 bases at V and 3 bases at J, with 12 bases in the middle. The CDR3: CASRGRGSGANVLTF. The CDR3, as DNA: TGTGCCAGCAGGGGACGGGGGAGTGGGGCCAACGTCCTGACTTTC.

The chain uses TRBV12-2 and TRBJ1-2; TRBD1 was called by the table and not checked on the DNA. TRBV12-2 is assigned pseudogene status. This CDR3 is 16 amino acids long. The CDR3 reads CASPYRDRKGNYGYTF. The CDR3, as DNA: TGTGCAAGTCCCTACCGGGACAGAAAGGGGAACTATGGCTACACCTTC.

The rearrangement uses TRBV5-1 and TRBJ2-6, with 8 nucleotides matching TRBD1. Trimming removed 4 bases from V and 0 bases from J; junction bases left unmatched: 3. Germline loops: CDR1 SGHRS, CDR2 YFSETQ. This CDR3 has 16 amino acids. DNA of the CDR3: TGCGCCAGCAGCCAAACAGGGGGCTCTGGGGCCAACGTCCTGACTTTC. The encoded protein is CASSQTGGSGANVLTF.

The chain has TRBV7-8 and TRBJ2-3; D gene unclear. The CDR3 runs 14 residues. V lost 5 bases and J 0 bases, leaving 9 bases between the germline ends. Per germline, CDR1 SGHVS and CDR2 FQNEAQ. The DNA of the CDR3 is TGTGCCAGCAGCCTCTCGGGTAGCACAGATACGCAGTATTTT. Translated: CASSLSGSTDTQYF.